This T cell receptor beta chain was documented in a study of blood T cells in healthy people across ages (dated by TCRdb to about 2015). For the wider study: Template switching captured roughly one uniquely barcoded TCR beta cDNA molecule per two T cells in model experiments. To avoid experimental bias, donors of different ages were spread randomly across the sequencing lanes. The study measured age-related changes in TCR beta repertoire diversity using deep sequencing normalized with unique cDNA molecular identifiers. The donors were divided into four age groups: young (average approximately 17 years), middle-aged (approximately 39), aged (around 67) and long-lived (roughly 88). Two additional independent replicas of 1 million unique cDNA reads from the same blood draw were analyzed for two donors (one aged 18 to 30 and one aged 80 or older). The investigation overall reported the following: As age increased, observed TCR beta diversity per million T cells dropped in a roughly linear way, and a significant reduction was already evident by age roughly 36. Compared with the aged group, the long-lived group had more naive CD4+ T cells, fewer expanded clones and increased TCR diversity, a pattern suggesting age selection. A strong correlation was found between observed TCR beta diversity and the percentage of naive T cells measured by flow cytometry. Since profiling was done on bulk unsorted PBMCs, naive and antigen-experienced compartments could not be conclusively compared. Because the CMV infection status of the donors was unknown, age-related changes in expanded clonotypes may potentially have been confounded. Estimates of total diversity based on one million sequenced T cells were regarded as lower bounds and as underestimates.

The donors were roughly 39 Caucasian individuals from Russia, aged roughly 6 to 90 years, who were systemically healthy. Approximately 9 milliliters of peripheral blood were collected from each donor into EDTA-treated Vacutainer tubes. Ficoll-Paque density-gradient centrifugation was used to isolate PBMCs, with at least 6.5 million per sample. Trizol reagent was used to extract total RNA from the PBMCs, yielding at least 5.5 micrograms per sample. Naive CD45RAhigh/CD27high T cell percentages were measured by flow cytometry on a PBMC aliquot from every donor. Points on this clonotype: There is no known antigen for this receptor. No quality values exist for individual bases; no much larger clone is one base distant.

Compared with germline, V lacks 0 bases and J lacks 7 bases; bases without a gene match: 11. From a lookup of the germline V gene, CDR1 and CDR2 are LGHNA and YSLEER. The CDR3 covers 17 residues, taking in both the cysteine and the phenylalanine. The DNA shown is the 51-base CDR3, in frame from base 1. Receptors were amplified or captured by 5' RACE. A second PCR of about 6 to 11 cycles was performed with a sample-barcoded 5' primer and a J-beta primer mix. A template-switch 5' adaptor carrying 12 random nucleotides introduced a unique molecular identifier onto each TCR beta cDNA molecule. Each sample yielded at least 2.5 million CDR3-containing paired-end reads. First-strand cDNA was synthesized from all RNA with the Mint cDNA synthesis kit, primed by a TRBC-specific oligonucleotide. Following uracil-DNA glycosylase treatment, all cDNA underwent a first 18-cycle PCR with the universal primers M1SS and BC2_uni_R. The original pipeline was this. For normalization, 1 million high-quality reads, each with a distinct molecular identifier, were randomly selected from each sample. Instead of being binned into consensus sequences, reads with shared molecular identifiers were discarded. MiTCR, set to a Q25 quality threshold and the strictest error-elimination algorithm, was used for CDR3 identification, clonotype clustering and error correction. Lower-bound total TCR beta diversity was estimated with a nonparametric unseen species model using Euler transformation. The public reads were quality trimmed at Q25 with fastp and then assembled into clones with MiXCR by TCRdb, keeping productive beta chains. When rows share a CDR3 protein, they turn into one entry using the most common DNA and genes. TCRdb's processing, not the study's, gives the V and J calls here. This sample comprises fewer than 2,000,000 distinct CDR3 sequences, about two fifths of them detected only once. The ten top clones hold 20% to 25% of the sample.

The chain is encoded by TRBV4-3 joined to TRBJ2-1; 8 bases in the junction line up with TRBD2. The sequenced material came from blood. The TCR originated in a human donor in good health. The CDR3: CASSQDIGREGQNEQFF. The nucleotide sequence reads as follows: TGCGCCAGCAGCCAAGATATCGGCCGGGAGGGGCAGAATGAGCAGTTCTTC.